This passage covers 5 T cell receptor beta chains from one sample sequenced in a study of blood T cell repertoires in COVID-19. The table came from immunoSEQ multiplex PCR; TCRdb's copy has only in-frame clones and leaves some out. This table holds around 300,000 clones, 80% to 90% found once. Material: peripheral blood. The receptors come from a woman in her 70s with COVID-19, enrolled during active disease.

The sample holds a few counts of this clone. The chain joins TRBV18 to TRBJ1-1, with 8 bases fitting TRBD1. CDR1 and CDR2 (germline): KGHSH, LQKENI. Trimming took 2 bases from V and 0 from J; bases not matched to a gene: 2. The CDR3 is made up of 15 amino acids. The CDR3 region is CASSPTQGVNTEAFF. CDR3 DNA sequence: TGTGCCAGCTCACCAACACAGGGGGTGAACACTGAAGCTTTCTTT.

The chain is built from TRBV11-1 and TRBJ2-2, with D tentatively TRBD2 (5 bases). Germline assignment: CDR1 SGHAT and CDR2 FQDESV (reference sequence). The CDR3 consists of 15 residues. With 2 bases removed from V and 5 bases from J, the gap between germline ends came to 12 bases. The CDR3: CASSLRSGGTGELFF. In nucleotides, the CDR3 is TGTGCCAGCAGCTTAAGGTCAGGAGGAACCGGGGAGCTGTTTTTT.

The V and J genes are TRBV5-1 and TRBJ1-4; D uncertain. Germline V gene data show CDR1 as SGHRS and CDR2 as YFSETQ. The CDR3 runs 14 residues. Trimming stripped 1 base from V and 8 bases from J, with 12 bases between. The CDR3 nucleotides read TGCGCCAGCAGCTTGAACGGGTTCGAGGAAAAACTGTTTTTT. Protein: CASSLNGFEEKLFF.

This chain connects TRBV3-1 (or the pseudogene TRBV3-2) to TRBJ1-2; TRBD1 matches at 9 bases. The CDR3 has 19 residues. V dropped 4 bases and J dropped 3; count of bases not matched to a gene: 18. The V gene's germline CDR1 is LGHDT and CDR2 YNNKEL (reference sequence). The CDR3 coding sequence is TGTGCCAGCAGCCTATACCGGACAGGGGCGGCCGTGGGGTACTATGGCTACACCTTC. Translation gives CASSLYRTGAAVGYYGYTF.

This chain connects TRBV3-1 (or the pseudogene TRBV3-2) to TRBJ2-7, with 7 bases aligning to TRBD1. This CDR3 region has 14 residues. Trimming cost V 3 bases and J 2 bases; bases outside gene matches: 4. The germline gives CDR1 LGHDT, CDR2 YNNKEL (reference sequence). The CDR3 nucleotides are TGTGCCAGCAGCCACGACAGGGAAGCCTACGAGCAGTACTTC. Residues: CASSHDREAYEQYF.